This T cell receptor (beta chain) was sequenced for a study of cytomegalovirus exposure and HLA in healthy donors. The study, taken as a whole, reports: The study put 150 or so TCR beta chains on its list as cytomegalovirus-associated.

The PCR was carried out with 60 Vbeta primers and 13 Jbeta primers. The protocol was immunoSEQ multiplex PCR, while the TCRdb copy is restricted to in-frame clones and leaves out a portion. The repertoire includes 150,000 to 200,000 clones, roughly four fifths of them detected once, and about 0.5% sits in the top ten. Points on this clone: What it recognizes is unknown.

Unrecorded immune exposure was likely among donors, who were nominally healthy when sampled. The CDR3 has 15 residues. The V gene's germline CDR1 is LNHDA and CDR2 SQIVND (reference sequence). With 5 bases clipped from V and 1 base from J, the junction kept 5 bases outside the gene matches. This TCR was recovered from a woman in her fifties or sixties in good health and CMV-seronegative. The chain employs TRBV19 and TRBJ1-5; 7 positions agree with TRBD1. The sequencing input was PBMCs. In DNA form, the CDR3 reads TGTGCCAGTAGTCAGGGGGAGGAGAGCAATCAGCCCCAGCATTTT. Residues: CASSQGEESNQPQHF.